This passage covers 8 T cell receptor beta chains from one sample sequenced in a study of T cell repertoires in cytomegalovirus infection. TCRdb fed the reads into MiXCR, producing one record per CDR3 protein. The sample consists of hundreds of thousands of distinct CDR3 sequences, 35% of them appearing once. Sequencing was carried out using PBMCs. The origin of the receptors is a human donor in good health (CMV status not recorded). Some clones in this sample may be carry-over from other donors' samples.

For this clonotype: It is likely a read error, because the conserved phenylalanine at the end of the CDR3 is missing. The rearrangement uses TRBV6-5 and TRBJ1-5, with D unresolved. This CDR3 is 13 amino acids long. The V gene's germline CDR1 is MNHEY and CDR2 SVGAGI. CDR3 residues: CDSSPYSNQPQHL. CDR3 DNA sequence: TGTGACAGCAGTCCTTATAGCAATCAGCCCCAGCATTTG.

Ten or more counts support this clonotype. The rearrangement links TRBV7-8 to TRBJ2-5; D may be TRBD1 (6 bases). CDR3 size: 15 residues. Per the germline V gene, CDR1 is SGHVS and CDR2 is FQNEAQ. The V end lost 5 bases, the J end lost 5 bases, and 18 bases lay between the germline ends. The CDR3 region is CASSLTKQGLETQYF. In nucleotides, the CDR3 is TGTGCCAGCAGCCTAACGAAACAGGGTTTGGAGACCCAGTACTTC.

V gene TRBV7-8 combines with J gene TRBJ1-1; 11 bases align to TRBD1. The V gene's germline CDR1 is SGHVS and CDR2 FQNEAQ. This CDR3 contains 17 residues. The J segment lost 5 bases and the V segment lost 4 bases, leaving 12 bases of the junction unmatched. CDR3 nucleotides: TGTGCCAGCAGCTCCGCGGACAGGGGGCGACGGGGGACTGAAGCTTTCTTT. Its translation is CASSSADRGRRGTEAFF.

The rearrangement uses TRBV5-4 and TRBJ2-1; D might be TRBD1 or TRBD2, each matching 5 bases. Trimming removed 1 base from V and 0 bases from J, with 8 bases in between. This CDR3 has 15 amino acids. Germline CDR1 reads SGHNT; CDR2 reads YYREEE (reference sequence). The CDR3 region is CASSLWGISYNEQFF. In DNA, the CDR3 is TGTGCCAGCAGCTTGTGGGGGATCTCCTACAATGAGCAGTTCTTC.

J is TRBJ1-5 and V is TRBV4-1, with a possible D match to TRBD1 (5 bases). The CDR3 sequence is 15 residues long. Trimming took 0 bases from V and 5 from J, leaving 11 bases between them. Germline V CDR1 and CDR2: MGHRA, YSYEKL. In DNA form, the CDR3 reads TGCGCCAGCAGCCAAGACCGGGACCCGCATCAGCCCCAGCATTTT. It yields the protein CASSQDRDPHQPQHF.

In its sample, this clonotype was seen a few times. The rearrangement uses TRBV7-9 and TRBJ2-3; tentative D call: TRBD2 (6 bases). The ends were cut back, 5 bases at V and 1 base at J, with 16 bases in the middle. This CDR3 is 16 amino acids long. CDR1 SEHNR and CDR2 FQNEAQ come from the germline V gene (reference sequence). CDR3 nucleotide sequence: TGTGCCAGCAGCCAGCCGGGGGACGGACGCACAGATACGCAGTATTTT. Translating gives CASSQPGDGRTDTQYF.

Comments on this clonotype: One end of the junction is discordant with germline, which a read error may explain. Here the CDR3 DNA reads TGCGCCAGCAGCCCGGCTCCGACGGGGACAGATACGCCGTATTTT. It yields the protein CASSPAPTGTDTPYF. V usage is TRBV5-1 and J usage is TRBJ2-3, with 7 bases fitting TRBD1. The germline V gene has CDR1 SGHRS and CDR2 YFSETQ. The CDR3 has 15 amino acids.

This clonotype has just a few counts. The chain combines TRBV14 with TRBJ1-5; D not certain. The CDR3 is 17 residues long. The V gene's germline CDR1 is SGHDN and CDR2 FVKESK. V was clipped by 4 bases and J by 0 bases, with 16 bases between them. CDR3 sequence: CASSPRKSRNSNQPQHF. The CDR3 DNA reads TGTGCCAGCAGCCCCCGGAAATCCCGGAATAGCAATCAGCCCCAGCATTTT.